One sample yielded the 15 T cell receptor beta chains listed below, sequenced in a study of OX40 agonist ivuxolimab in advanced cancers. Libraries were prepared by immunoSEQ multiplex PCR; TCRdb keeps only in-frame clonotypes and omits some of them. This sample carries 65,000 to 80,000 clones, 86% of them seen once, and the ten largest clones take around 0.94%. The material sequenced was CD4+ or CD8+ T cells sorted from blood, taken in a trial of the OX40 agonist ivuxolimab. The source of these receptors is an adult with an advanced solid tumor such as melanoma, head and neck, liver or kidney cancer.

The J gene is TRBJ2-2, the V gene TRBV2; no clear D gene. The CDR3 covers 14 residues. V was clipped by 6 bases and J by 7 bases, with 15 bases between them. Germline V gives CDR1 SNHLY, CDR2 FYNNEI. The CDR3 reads CASRDLLRGGELFF. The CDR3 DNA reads TGTGCCAGCAGGGACCTACTAAGAGGCGGGGAGCTGTTTTTT.

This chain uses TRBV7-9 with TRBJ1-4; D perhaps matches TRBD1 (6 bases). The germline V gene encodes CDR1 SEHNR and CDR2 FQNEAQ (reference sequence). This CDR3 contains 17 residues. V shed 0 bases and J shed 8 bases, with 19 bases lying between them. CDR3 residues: CASSLANTGSWGEKLFF. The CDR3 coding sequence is TGTGCCAGCAGCTTAGCAAACACAGGGTCCTGGGGAGAAAAACTGTTTTTT.

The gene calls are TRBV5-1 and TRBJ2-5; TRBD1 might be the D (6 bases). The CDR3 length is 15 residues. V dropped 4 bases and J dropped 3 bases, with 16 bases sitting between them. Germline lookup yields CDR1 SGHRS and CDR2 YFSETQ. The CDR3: CASSHGRNREETQYF. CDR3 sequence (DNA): TGCGCCAGCAGCCACGGCCGAAACAGGGAAGAGACCCAGTACTTC.

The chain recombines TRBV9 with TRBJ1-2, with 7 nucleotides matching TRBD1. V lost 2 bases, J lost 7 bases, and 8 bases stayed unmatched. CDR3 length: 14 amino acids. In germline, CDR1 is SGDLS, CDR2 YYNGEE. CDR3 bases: TGTGCCAGCAGCGTGACAGGTACAGGGGCTGGCTACACCTTC. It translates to CASSVTGTGAGYTF.

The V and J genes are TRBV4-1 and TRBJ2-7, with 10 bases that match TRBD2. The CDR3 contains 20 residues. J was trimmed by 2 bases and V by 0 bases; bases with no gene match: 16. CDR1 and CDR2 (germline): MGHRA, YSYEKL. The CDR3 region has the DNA TGCGCCAGCAGCCAAGAGCCAGGGACTGTGGGACTAGCGAACGCCTACGAGCAGTACTTC. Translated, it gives CASSQEPGTVGLANAYEQYF.

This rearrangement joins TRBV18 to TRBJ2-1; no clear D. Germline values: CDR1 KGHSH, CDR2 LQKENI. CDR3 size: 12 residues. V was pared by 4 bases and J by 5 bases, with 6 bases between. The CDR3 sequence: CASSLLNNEQFF. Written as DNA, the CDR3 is TGTGCCAGCTCACTCCTAAACAATGAGCAGTTCTTC. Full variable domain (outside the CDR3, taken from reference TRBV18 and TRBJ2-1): NAGVMQNPRHLVRRRGQEARLRCSPMKGHSHVYWYRQLPEEGLKFMVYLQKENIIDESGMPKERFSAEFPKEGPSILRIQQVVRGDSAAYFCASSLLNNEQFFGPGTRLTVL.

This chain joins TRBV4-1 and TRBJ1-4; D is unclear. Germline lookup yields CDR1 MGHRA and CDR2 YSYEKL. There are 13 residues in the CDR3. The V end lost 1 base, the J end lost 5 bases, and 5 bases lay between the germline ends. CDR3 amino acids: CASSQGRNEKLFF. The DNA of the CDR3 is TGCGCCAGCAGCCAAGGGCGAAATGAAAAACTGTTTTTT.

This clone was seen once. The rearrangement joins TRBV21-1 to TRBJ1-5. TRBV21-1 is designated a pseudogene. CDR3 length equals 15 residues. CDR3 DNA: TGTGCCAGCAGCAAAGGGCCCGTGAGAGGTCAGCCCCAGCATTTT. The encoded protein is CASSKGPVRGQPQHF.

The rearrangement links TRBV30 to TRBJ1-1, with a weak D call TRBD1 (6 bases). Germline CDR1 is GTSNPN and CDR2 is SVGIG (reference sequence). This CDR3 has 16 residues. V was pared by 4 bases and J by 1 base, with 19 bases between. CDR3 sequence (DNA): TGTGCCTGGACCGACATATTTTGGACAGCGAACACTGAAGCTTTCTTT. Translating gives CAWTDIFWTANTEAFF.

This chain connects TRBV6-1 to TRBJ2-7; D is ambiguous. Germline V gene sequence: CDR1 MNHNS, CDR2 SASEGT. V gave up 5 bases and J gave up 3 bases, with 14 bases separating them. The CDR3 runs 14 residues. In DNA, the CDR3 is TGTGCCAGCAGTAATGGACGCGTCCTCTACGAGCAGTACTTC. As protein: CASSNGRVLYEQYF.

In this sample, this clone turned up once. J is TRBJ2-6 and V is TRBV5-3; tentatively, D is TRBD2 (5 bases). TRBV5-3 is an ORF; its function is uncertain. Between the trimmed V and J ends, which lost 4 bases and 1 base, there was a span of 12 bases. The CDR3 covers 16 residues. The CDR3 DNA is TGTGCCAGAAGCACGGTTGGGAGATCTGGGGCCAACGTCCTGACTTTC. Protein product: CARSTVGRSGANVLTF.

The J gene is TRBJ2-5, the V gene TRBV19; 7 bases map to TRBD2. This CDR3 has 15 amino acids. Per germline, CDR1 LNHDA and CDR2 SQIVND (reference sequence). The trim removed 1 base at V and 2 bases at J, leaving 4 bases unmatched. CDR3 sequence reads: CASSIVVGGQETQYF. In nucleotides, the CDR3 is TGTGCCAGTAGTATAGTGGTGGGGGGGCAAGAGACCCAGTACTTC.

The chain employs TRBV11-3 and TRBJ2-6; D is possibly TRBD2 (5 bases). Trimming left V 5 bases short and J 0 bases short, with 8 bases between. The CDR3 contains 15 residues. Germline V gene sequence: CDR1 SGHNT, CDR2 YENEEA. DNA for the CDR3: TGTGCCAGCAGCCCTGGAGGCTCTGGGGCCAACGTCCTGACTTTC. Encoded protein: CASSPGGSGANVLTF.

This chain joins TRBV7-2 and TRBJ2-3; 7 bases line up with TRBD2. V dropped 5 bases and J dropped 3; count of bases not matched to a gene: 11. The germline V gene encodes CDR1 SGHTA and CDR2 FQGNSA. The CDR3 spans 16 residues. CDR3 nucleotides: TGTGCCAGCAGCCCCTGGGCGGGAGTGAGGACAGATACGCAGTATTTT. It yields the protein CASSPWAGVRTDTQYF.

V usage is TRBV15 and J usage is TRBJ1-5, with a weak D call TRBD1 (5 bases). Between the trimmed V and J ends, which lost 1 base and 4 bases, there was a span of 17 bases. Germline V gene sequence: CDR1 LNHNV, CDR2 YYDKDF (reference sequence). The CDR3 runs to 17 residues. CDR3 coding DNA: TGTGCCACCAGCAGAGGCTTCGGACAAAACTGGAATCAGCCCCAGCATTTT. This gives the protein CATSRGFGQNWNQPQHF.